The 30 T cell receptor beta chains given below trace back to one sample, sequenced in a study of tumor and adjacent non-tumor tissue in lung cancer. A modified ARM-PCR protocol with three rounds of nested PCR amplified TCRbeta. In TCRdb, the multiplex PCR reads were re-called with MiXCR into one record per CDR3 protein. The sample has some 73,000 distinct CDR3 sequences, 65% to 85% seen once. This sample's RNA came from whole unsorted tissue. The normal lung tissue was taken more than 3 cm from the tumor edge. The sequenced material came from distant non-tumor lung tissue. The receptors here all came from a man in his 60s with non-small cell lung cancer.

The chain combines TRBV29-1 with TRBJ2-7; D assignment may be TRBD1 or TRBD2 (6 bases each). The CDR3 extends over 15 amino acids. V was trimmed by 4 bases and J by 5 bases, leaving 21 bases between them. Germline loops: CDR1 SQVTM, CDR2 ANQGSEA. Written as DNA, the CDR3 is TGCAGCGTTGGAATAGGGGGGATAGGGACAAACGAGCAGTACTTC. As protein: CSVGIGGIGTNEQYF.

This clonotype came up a few times. The V gene is TRBV6-2 or TRBV6-3, the J gene TRBJ2-1; perhaps D is TRBD1 or TRBD2 (5 bases each). Trimming shortened V by 8 bases and J by 8 bases, and 22 bases separated the two germline ends. The germline gives CDR1 MNHEY, CDR2 SVGEGT. This CDR3 region has 15 residues. As DNA, the CDR3 is TGTGCCAGCGGGACCTTGGGACGGGGATGGCATGAGCAGTTCTTC. It codes for CASGTLGRGWHEQFF.

To note about this clonotype: A much larger clone lies one base from this, so it may be a read error. The rearrangement uses TRBV5-6 and TRBJ2-5; tentative D call: TRBD2 (6 bases). This CDR3 has 16 amino acids. Germline lookup yields CDR1 SGHDT and CDR2 YYEEEE. CDR3 region: CTSSLSGSTPTGAQYF. DNA for the CDR3: TGTACCAGCAGCTTGTCTGGGTCTACACCTACGGGGGCCCAGTACTTC. The full variable domain, rest sourced from reference TRBV5-6 and TRBJ2-5, is DAGVTQSPTHLIKTRGQQVTLRCSPKSGHDTVSWYQQALGQGPQFIFQYYEEEERQRGNFPDRFSGHQFPNYSSELNVNALLLGDSALYLCTSSLSGSTPTGAQYFGPGTRLLVL.

A remark on this clonotype: One junction end does not reproduce the germline sequence, and a read error may be involved. The gene calls are TRBV20-1 and TRBJ1-3; the D gene is possibly TRBD1 (5 bases). Germline V gene sequence: CDR1 DFQATT, CDR2 SNEGSKA (reference sequence). This CDR3 is built from 14 residues. CDR3 protein: CNARDSGPGNTIYF. The CDR3, as DNA: TGCAATGCTAGAGATTCAGGGCCTGGAAACACCATATATTTT.

A word on this clonotype: The conserved final phenylalanine or tryptophan is absent from the CDR3, which likely points to a read error. This chain uses TRBV6-2 or TRBV6-3 with TRBJ1-5, with TRBD1 as a possible D gene (6 bases). The CDR3 has 15 residues. Per the germline V gene, CDR1 is MNHEY and CDR2 is SVGEGT. Here the CDR3 DNA reads TGTGCCAGCAGTTATGGCACAGGGACAAATCGGCCCCAGCATTAT. Translated: CASSYGTGTNRPQHY.

Points on this clonotype: Its ends do not fully match the called genes, so a read error is possible. The chain joins TRBV20-1 to TRBJ2-1, with 7 bases lining up with TRBD1. Germline loops: CDR1 DFQATT, CDR2 SNEGSKA (reference sequence). CDR3 length: 15 amino acids. The CDR3 sequence: CIARGQAASYNEQFF. The CDR3 DNA sequence: TGCATTGCTAGAGGACAGGCAGCGTCCTACAATGAGCAGTTCTTC.

Remarks on this clonotype: In this CDR3 the conserved last residue, phenylalanine or tryptophan, is missing, so a read error is likely. The chain carries TRBV29-1 and TRBJ2-7; 7 bases align to TRBD1. Trimming removed 6 bases from V and 5 bases from J; junction bases left unmatched: 10. This CDR3 has 13 residues. The germline V gene encodes CDR1 SQVTM and CDR2 ANQGSEA. In DNA form, the CDR3 reads TGCAGCGTCCCCGGGGAACAGGGGAACGAGCAGTACTTA. Amino acid sequence: CSVPGEQGNEQYL.

This clonotype was recorded a few times. Relative to the germline gene, one junction end is altered; a read error may explain this. The rearrangement uses TRBV11-3 and TRBJ2-5; D remains unclear. Germline lookup yields CDR1 SGHNT and CDR2 YENEEA. The CDR3 has 13 residues. The CDR3 nucleotides read TGTGCCAGCAGTTTTACTGGGGAAGAGATCCAGTACTTC. It specifies CASSFTGEEIQYF.

A note on this clonotype: The conserved phenylalanine or tryptophan is not found at the CDR3 terminus, so this likely reflects a read error. The gene calls are TRBV11-2 and TRBJ2-3, with D hard to call. Germline V gives CDR1 SGHAT, CDR2 FQNNGV. This CDR3 is 13 amino acids long. The CDR3 bases are TGTGCCAGCAGCTTAAACCCCACAGATACTCAGTATTTA. This translates into CASSLNPTDTQYL.

In the case of this clonotype: Germline and junction disagree at one end, which may indicate a read error. The rearrangement uses TRBV11-2 and TRBJ1-1; no reliable D call. CDR1 and CDR2 (germline): SGHAT, FQNNGV. The CDR3 is 14 amino acids. CDR3 region: CPSSLLGSGTEAFF. CDR3 nucleotide sequence: TGTCCCAGCAGCTTACTCGGGAGCGGTACTGAAGCTTTCTTT.

Remarks on this clonotype: The missing conserved phenylalanine or tryptophan at the end of this CDR3 makes a read error likely. The limits of the CDR3 on the DNA are not certain, so only TCRdb's listed CDR3 is given. The chain links TRBV4-3 to TRBJ2-7; the table's D call TRBD1 went unverified against the DNA. Per germline, CDR1 LGHNA and CDR2 YSLEER. The CDR3 sequence runs 13 residues, both termini included. CDR3 in amino acids: CASSPVPHYERYL.

This clonotype was detected only once. Sequence at one end of the junction differs from germline and may be a read error. This rearrangement joins TRBV11-2 to TRBJ2-3; D may be TRBD2 (10 bases). The CDR3 is 19 amino acids. Germline assignment: CDR1 SGHAT and CDR2 FQNNGV. CDR3 sequence reads: CASSLRQGVASGRIDTQYF. DNA of the CDR3: TGTGCCAGCAGCCTGAGACAGGGGGTGGCTAGCGGGAGAATAGATACACAGTATTTT.

This clonotype was counted many times. This chain joins TRBV7-9 and TRBJ2-5; TRBD1 is a possible D gene (6 bases). V lost 5 bases, J lost 1 base, and 11 bases lay in between. This CDR3 comprises 14 residues. Germline CDR1 reads SEHNR; CDR2 reads FQNEAQ (reference sequence). CDR3 residues: CASSPQGIQETQYF. The CDR3 region has the DNA TGTGCCAGCAGCCCCCAGGGGATCCAAGAGACCCAGTACTTC.

This clonotype has ten or more counts. The chain recombines TRBV5-1 with TRBJ2-1; D may be TRBD2 (6 bases). CDR1 is SGHRS, CDR2 YFSETQ, per germline. The CDR3 runs 15 residues. Trimming shortened V by 4 bases and J by 0 bases, and 11 bases separated the two germline ends. The CDR3 bases are TGCGCCAGCAGCGGGGAGGAGAGCTCCTACAATGAGCAGTTCTTC. This gives the protein CASSGEESSYNEQFF.

Worth noting for this clonotype: This CDR3 fails to terminate in the conserved phenylalanine or tryptophan, so it likely reflects a read error. The V and J genes are TRBV6-1 and TRBJ1-4, with D uncertain. The CDR3 is 14 residues long. CDR1 and CDR2 from the germline V gene are MNHNS and SASEGT. CDR3 loop: CASSWQDTNEKLFY. The CDR3 DNA reads as TGTGCCAGCAGTTGGCAGGATACTAACGAAAAACTGTTTTAT.

This chain links TRBV6-7 with TRBJ2-7, with no clear D. TRBV6-7 is flagged as an ORF with uncertain function. V dropped 11 bases and J dropped 3 bases, with 17 bases sitting between them. This CDR3 spans 13 amino acids. CDR3 residues: CARRLTVVYEQYF. For the CDR3, the DNA is TGTGCCCGCCGGTTAACCGTCGTCTACGAGCAGTACTTC.

The genes are TRBV20-1 and TRBJ2-1; 9 nucleotides match TRBD2. In germline, CDR1 is DFQATT, CDR2 SNEGSKA (reference sequence). This CDR3 has 14 amino acids. V shed 8 bases, J shed 7 bases, and the junction held 12 bases outside the gene matches. CDR3 region: CSTGSSGGLNEQFF. The CDR3 nucleotides read TGCAGTACAGGGAGTAGCGGGGGTCTTAATGAGCAGTTCTTC.

Regarding this clonotype: Germline is not matched at one junction end, which may reflect a read error. The chain is built from TRBV11-2 and TRBJ2-7, with D possibly TRBD1 on 6 matching bases. The CDR3 spans 16 residues. CDR1 SGHAT and CDR2 FQNNGV come from the germline V gene. CDR3 loop: CASSSRTEGSVYEQYF. In DNA, the CDR3 is TGTGCCAGCAGCTCGAGGACAGAAGGGAGTGTCTACGAGCAATACTTC. Combining the CDR3 with reference TRBV11-2 and TRBJ2-7 gives the whole variable domain EAGVAQSPRYKIIEKRQSVAFWCNPISGHATLYWYQQILGQGPKLLIQFQNNGVVDDSQLPKDRFSAERLKGVDSTLKIQPAKLEDSAVYLCASSSRTEGSVYEQYFGPGTRLTVT.

As concerns this clonotype: This may arise from a read error, as a much more abundant clone is one base away. CDR3: CSASPGPTSGRPSEQYF. CDR3 nucleotide sequence: TGCAGTGCTAGTCCCGGTCCCACTAGCGGGAGACCCAGCGAGCAGTACTTC. V gene TRBV20-1 combines with J gene TRBJ2-7; TRBD2 aligns across 11 bases. Germline V gene lookup returns CDR1 DFQATT and CDR2 SNEGSKA (reference sequence). V lost 3 bases and J lost 6; bases outside the gene matches: 16. The CDR3 has 17 residues.

On this clonotype: Likely a read error: the CDR3 ends without its conserved phenylalanine or tryptophan. J is TRBJ1-1 and V is TRBV6-1; D is undetermined. The ends were cut back, 6 bases at V and 6 bases at J, with 17 bases in the middle. The germline CDR1 and CDR2 sequences are MNHNS and SASEGT. This CDR3 has 14 residues. CDR3 amino acids: CASRSRHLNSEAFS. CDR3 bases: TGTGCCAGCAGGTCGAGACATCTAAACTCTGAAGCTTTCTCT.

The rearrangement joins TRBV20-1 to TRBJ2-3; D gene uncertain. The V end lost 5 bases, the J end lost 3 bases, and 24 bases lay between the germline ends. This CDR3 has 17 residues. Germline-derived CDR1 and CDR2 are DFQATT and SNEGSKA (reference sequence). CDR3 DNA: TGCAGTGCTCCCACGGCCGTGGCCATGCACCGGACAGATACGCAGTATTTT. It yields the protein CSAPTAVAMHRTDTQYF.

J is TRBJ2-7 and V is TRBV29-1, with D perhaps TRBD1 (5 bases). The germline CDR1 and CDR2 sequences are SQVTM and ANQGSEA. The CDR3 sequence is 11 residues long. Trimming shortened V by 6 bases and J by 4 bases, and 10 bases separated the two germline ends. The CDR3 protein is CSVTDTYEQYF. The DNA of the CDR3 is TGCAGCGTAACGGACACATACGAGCAGTACTTC.

This clonotype was counted at least ten times. CDR3 bases: TGTGCCTGGACTTCGAGGGGAAGGGCCCATGGCTACACCTTC. This sequence encodes CAWTSRGRAHGYTF. The chain employs TRBV30 and TRBJ1-2; D is perhaps TRBD1 (5 bases). V was pared by 4 bases and J by 6 bases, with 18 bases between. Germline-derived CDR1 and CDR2 are GTSNPN and SVGIG (reference sequence). CDR3 size: 14 residues.

This clonotype showed up just a few times. Just one base apart from a much larger clone, this may be a read error. The chain recombines TRBV29-1 with TRBJ1-4; possibly TRBD1 for D (6 bases). Trimming stripped 7 bases from V and 5 bases from J, with 14 bases between. This CDR3 region has 13 residues. CDR1 is SQVTM and CDR2 is ANQGSEA in the germline V gene. The CDR3 nucleotides read TGCAGCGCCCATGACAGGTTAAATGAAAAACTGTTTTTT. Its protein product is CSAHDRLNEKLFF.

For this clonotype: Because it lacks the conserved phenylalanine or tryptophan at the end, this CDR3 is likely a read error. The gene calls are TRBV20-1 and TRBJ2-5; D is tentatively TRBD1 or TRBD2 (5 bases each). CDR3 length: 14 amino acids. CDR1 and CDR2 (germline): DFQATT, SNEGSKA (reference sequence). V shed 7 bases and J shed 1 base, with 16 bases lying between them. As DNA, the CDR3 is TGCAGTGTCGCCCGGGACGGAACCCAAGAGACCCAGTACATC. Its translation is CSVARDGTQETQYI.

Regarding this clonotype: This could be a read error, since a much larger clone is one nucleotide away. This chain links TRBV5-4 with TRBJ2-3, with TRBD2 matching 10 bases. Germline-derived CDR1 and CDR2 are SGHNT and YYREEE (reference sequence). J gave up 9 bases and V 4 bases, and 17 bases lay outside the gene matches. This CDR3 is 17 amino acids long. The CDR3 protein is CASSVGIAGGRKETQYF. In nucleotides, the CDR3 is TGTGCCAGCAGCGTGGGGATAGCGGGGGGCAGGAAAGAAACGCAGTATTTT.

Concerning this clonotype: Germline and junction disagree at one end, which may indicate a read error. V and J are TRBV6-5 and TRBJ1-1; no definite D call. The germline V gene encodes CDR1 MNHEY and CDR2 SVGAGI. The CDR3 extends over 14 amino acids. DNA for the CDR3: TGTGCCAGCAGGAGGACCTCCATGAACAATGAAGCTTTCTTT. Encoded protein: CASRRTSMNNEAFF.

Only one count was recorded for this clonotype. One end of the junction fails to match germline, which may point to a read error. The chain joins TRBV5-8 to TRBJ1-3; 9 nucleotides agree with TRBD1. The CDR3 consists of 16 residues. CDR1 SGHTS and CDR2 YDEGEE come from the germline V gene. For the CDR3, the DNA is TGTGCCAGCAGCTTGGATCGACAGGGGGGTGGAAACACCTTATATTTT. Translated, it gives CASSLDRQGGGNTLYF.

Worth noting for this clonotype: Germline is not matched at one junction end, which may reflect a read error. The chain is built from TRBV6-5 and TRBJ2-6; D possibly corresponds to TRBD2 (5 bases). The germline V gene encodes CDR1 MNHEY and CDR2 SVGAGI. The CDR3 consists of 17 residues. Here the CDR3 DNA reads TGTGCCAGCAGTGTAGCGTGGGTCAGCTCTAGGGCCAACGTCCTGACTTTC. Protein sequence: CASSVAWVSSRANVLTF.

CDR3 nucleotides: TGTGTAAGCAGTTTGGGCGAGGGTGGACAGCCCCAGCATTTT. Amino acid sequence: CVSSLGEGGQPQHF. The chain is built from TRBV12-3 or TRBV12-4 and TRBJ1-5; D gene uncertain. The CDR3 is made up of 14 amino acids.